This passage covers 28 T cell receptor beta chains from one sample sequenced in a study of T cell responses to AZD1222 COVID-19 vaccine. Clones were sequenced by immunoSEQ multiplex PCR, and TCRdb holds only the in-frame ones, with some missing. This table holds about 200,000 clones, 85% to 95% found once. The sample in question was peripheral blood, obtained 28 days after the second dose of the MenACWY control vaccine. The receptors come from an adult who received the MenACWY meningococcal vaccine as a control.

V and J are TRBV6-5 and TRBJ1-2; 8 bases map to TRBD1. The trim removed 8 bases at V and 6 bases at J, leaving 5 bases unmatched. The CDR3 contains 12 residues. Germline V gives CDR1 MNHEY, CDR2 SVGAGI. The CDR3 coding sequence is TGTGCCAGCCCTCAGGGGGCGCATGGCTACACCTTC. Amino acids: CASPQGAHGYTF.

This rearrangement joins TRBV10-3 to TRBJ2-2, with 10 positions matching TRBD1. V lost 4 bases to trimming and J lost 3 bases; unmatched junction nucleotides: 2. From germline, CDR1 is ENHRY and CDR2 SYGVKD. The CDR3 contains 15 residues. CDR3 residues: CAISGTGGDTGELFF. CDR3 nucleotide sequence: TGTGCCATCAGTGGGACAGGGGGGGACACCGGGGAGCTGTTTTTT.

This chain connects TRBV28 to TRBJ2-5; D might be TRBD2 (5 bases). Trimming left V 5 bases short and J 5 bases short, with 12 bases between. Germline CDR1 and CDR2: MDHEN and SYDVKM. CDR3 length: 13 amino acids. CDR3 DNA: TGTGCCAGCAGTCCCCCCCGGGATGAGACCCAGTACTTC. It specifies CASSPPRDETQYF. The whole variable domain, remainder taken from reference TRBV28 and TRBJ2-5, is DVKVTQSSRYLVKRTGEKVFLECVQDMDHENMFWYRQDPGLGLRLIYFSYDVKMKEKGDIPEGYSVSREKKERFSLILESASTNQTSMYLCASSPPRDETQYFGPGTRLLVL.

This chain joins TRBV19 and TRBJ1-5; D gene uncertain. This CDR3 is 15 amino acids long. Trimming left V 0 bases short and J 5 bases short, with 11 bases between. Germline CDR1 and CDR2: LNHDA and SQIVND (reference sequence). CDR3 nucleotides: TGTGCCAGTAGTATAGAGGGCCAGGACTATCAGCCCCAGCATTTT. Protein product: CASSIEGQDYQPQHF.

This chain connects TRBV9 to TRBJ1-2; D gene uncertain. The germline gives CDR1 SGDLS, CDR2 YYNGEE. Trimming took 2 bases from V and 3 from J, leaving 14 bases between them. The length of the CDR3 is 15 residues. CDR3 amino acids: CASSVSLADDYGYTF. The CDR3 DNA reads as TGTGCCAGCAGCGTCTCTCTGGCGGATGACTATGGCTACACCTTC.

This chain uses TRBV9 with TRBJ2-3; D not certain. In germline, CDR1 is SGDLS, CDR2 YYNGEE. V lost 4 bases and J 2 bases, leaving 5 bases between the germline ends. The CDR3 is 12 amino acids. The CDR3 region has the DNA TGTGCCAGCAGCTCCCTCACAGATACGCAGTATTTT. It encodes CASSSLTDTQYF.

This chain links TRBV4-2 with TRBJ2-1; TRBD1 matches 8 bases. J lost 2 bases, V lost 2 bases, and 11 bases had no gene match. CDR1 and CDR2 (germline): LGHNA, YNFKEQ. The CDR3 has 18 residues. The CDR3 sequence is CASSQKGPDRAAYNEQFF. As DNA, the CDR3 is TGTGCCAGCAGCCAAAAAGGGCCGGACAGGGCGGCCTACAATGAGCAGTTCTTC.

V is TRBV28 and J is TRBJ1-2; 7 bases fit TRBD1. The CDR3 spans 15 residues. The germline V gene encodes CDR1 MDHEN and CDR2 SYDVKM. The V gene end was trimmed by 8 bases and the J gene end by 5 bases; junction bases not matched to a gene: 14. The CDR3: CASSSGTAFPYGYTF. The CDR3 nucleotides read TGTGCCAGCTCCTCCGGGACAGCTTTTCCATATGGCTACACCTTC.

The chain couples TRBV29-1 to TRBJ1-1; no clear D gene. The V gene lost 1 base and the J gene lost 5 bases, with 11 bases spanning the gap. The CDR3 runs to 13 residues. Germline lookup yields CDR1 SQVTM and CDR2 ANQGSEA. CDR3 coding DNA: TGCAGCGTTGAAGGGCCTAGTGGGACTGAAGCTTTCTTT. As protein: CSVEGPSGTEAFF.

This chain links TRBV29-1 with TRBJ1-5; possibly TRBD1 for D (6 bases). V dropped 5 bases and J dropped 2 bases, with 16 bases sitting between them. CDR1 and CDR2 from the germline V gene are SQVTM and ANQGSEA. The CDR3 runs 15 residues. The CDR3 DNA is TGCAGCGTTAGTGGTGCAGGGGTGGGCAATCAGCCCCAGCATTTT. Translating gives CSVSGAGVGNQPQHF.

V is TRBV4-1 and J is TRBJ2-7; 7 nucleotides match TRBD1. Per germline, CDR1 MGHRA and CDR2 YSYEKL. V gave up 5 bases and J gave up 2 bases; unmatched junction bases: 12. The CDR3 sequence is 16 residues long. The CDR3 DNA follows: TGCGCCAGCAGCTATATCGCCGGGACAGAGCCCTACGAGCAGTACTTC. Translated, it gives CASSYIAGTEPYEQYF.

The chain recombines TRBV9 with TRBJ2-3; TRBD1 matches at 9 bases. Germline assignment: CDR1 SGDLS and CDR2 YYNGEE. After removal of 4 bases from V and 4 bases from J, the junction contained 7 bases not matched to a gene. The CDR3 extends over 15 amino acids. Written as DNA, the CDR3 is TGTGCCAGCAGCCCCTGGGACAGGGTTGCAGATACGCAGTATTTT. Protein: CASSPWDRVADTQYF.

The CDR3 loop reads CSAWGDTIYF. In nucleotides, the CDR3 is TGCAGTGCTTGGGGGGACACCATATATTTT. The chain has TRBV20-1 and TRBJ1-3; D may be TRBD1 (5 bases). Germline CDR1 reads DFQATT; CDR2 reads SNEGSKA (reference sequence). The V end was cut by 5 bases, the J end by 8 bases, with 7 bases between. CDR3 length equals 10 residues.

This chain uses TRBV3-1 (or the pseudogene TRBV3-2) with TRBJ2-7; the D call may be TRBD1 or TRBD2 (6 bases each). The germline V gene encodes CDR1 LGHDT and CDR2 YNNKEL (reference sequence). The CDR3 is 15 amino acids. The V and J ends lost 1 base and 3 bases respectively, with 13 bases between them. The CDR3 DNA is TGTGCCAGCAGCCAAGGAGGGGGGACGGGCTACGAGCAGTACTTC. Protein product: CASSQGGGTGYEQYF.

V usage is TRBV6-5 and J usage is TRBJ2-1; D perhaps matches TRBD2 (5 bases). This CDR3 spans 14 amino acids. The ends were cut back, 5 bases at V and 8 bases at J, with 16 bases in the middle. Germline CDR1 and CDR2: MNHEY and SVGAGI. CDR3 in amino acids: CASSNLGLSDEQFF. The CDR3 DNA reads as TGTGCCAGCAGTAACCTCGGACTGTCCGATGAGCAGTTCTTC.

The rearrangement links TRBV19 to TRBJ1-5, with D possibly TRBD1 on 5 matching bases. The CDR3 spans 13 residues. Trimming took off 9 bases at V and 4 bases at J, with 13 bases between the two ends. Germline V gene lookup returns CDR1 LNHDA and CDR2 SQIVND (reference sequence). Here the CDR3 DNA reads TGTGCCAGCAGAAGGACACTTAATCAGCCCCAGCATTTT. Translation gives CASRRTLNQPQHF.

This sequence joins TRBV30 and TRBJ1-5; D is perhaps TRBD1 (5 bases). Germline V gives CDR1 GTSNPN, CDR2 SVGIG (reference sequence). CDR3 length: 15 amino acids. V was shortened by 1 base and J by 5 bases, with 15 bases between the two germline ends. The CDR3 is CAWSAGERSHQPQHF. CDR3 nucleotides: TGTGCCTGGAGTGCGGGGGAAAGATCCCATCAGCCCCAGCATTTT.

The V gene is TRBV27, the J gene TRBJ2-3; 12 nucleotides agree with TRBD2. V gave up 6 bases and J gave up 2 bases; unmatched junction bases: 6. The CDR3 loop spans 16 amino acids. Looked up from germline, CDR1 is MNHEY and CDR2 is SMNVEV (reference sequence). The CDR3 region is CASRLAGGDFTDTQYF. CDR3 sequence (DNA): TGTGCCAGCAGGCTAGCGGGAGGGGATTTCACAGATACGCAGTATTTT.

This clone has more than one count but fewer than ten. CDR3 bases: TGTGCCAGCTCCCAGATTCAGCCCCAGCATTTT. It yields the protein CASSQIQPQHF. J is TRBJ1-5 and V is TRBV6-5; no clear D. Germline V lookup: CDR1 MNHEY, CDR2 SVGAGI. The CDR3 loop spans 11 amino acids. Trimming left V 8 bases short and J 6 bases short, with 8 bases between.

This chain joins TRBV29-1 and TRBJ2-1, with 7 positions matching TRBD2. Germline CDR1 and CDR2: SQVTM and ANQGSEA. CDR3 length equals 16 residues. After removal of 6 bases from V and 7 bases from J, the junction contained 18 bases not matched to a gene. The CDR3 loop reads CSVGGAAGTLTNEQFF. DNA for the CDR3: TGCAGCGTGGGAGGGGCAGCGGGAACACTGACTAATGAGCAGTTCTTC.

The rearrangement links TRBV2 to TRBJ2-2; no clear D gene. The CDR3 runs 21 residues. V was shortened by 2 bases and J by 0 bases, with 25 bases between the two germline ends. In germline, CDR1 is SNHLY, CDR2 FYNNEI. CDR3 sequence: CASSEWTAAANNPSNTGELFF. DNA for the CDR3: TGTGCCAGCAGTGAATGGACGGCGGCGGCGAATAACCCTTCGAACACCGGGGAGCTGTTTTTT.

J is TRBJ2-7 and V is TRBV29-1, with a possible D match to TRBD1 (5 bases). From germline, CDR1 is SQVTM and CDR2 ANQGSEA. The V and J ends lost 1 base and 5 bases respectively, with 15 bases between them. This CDR3 contains 14 residues. The CDR3 reads CSVEGRQGLHEQYF. CDR3 DNA: TGCAGCGTTGAAGGTCGCCAGGGTCTGCACGAGCAGTACTTC.

The J gene is TRBJ2-7, the V gene TRBV30; D may match TRBD1 or TRBD2 (5 bases each). This CDR3 comprises 12 residues. The V gene's germline CDR1 is GTSNPN and CDR2 SVGIG (reference sequence). The V gene lost 0 bases and the J gene lost 5 bases, with 8 bases spanning the gap. The CDR3 sequence: CAWSVLGHEQYF. CDR3 DNA: TGTGCCTGGAGTGTACTGGGACACGAGCAGTACTTC.

The gene calls are TRBV7-3 and TRBJ2-1, with 10 positions matching TRBD2. The V gene end was trimmed by 4 bases and the J gene end by 7 bases; junction bases not matched to a gene: 19. The CDR3 runs 19 residues. Germline CDR1 SGHTA, CDR2 FQGTGA. CDR3 coding DNA: TGTGCCAGCAGCTCTATGGGGGAAGGGTGGCTAGCGGGAGTGAATGAGCAGTTCTTC. The encoded protein is CASSSMGEGWLAGVNEQFF. Full variable domain (rest looked up from reference TRBV7-3 and TRBJ2-1): GAGVSQTPSNKVTEKGKYVELRCDPISGHTALYWYRQSLGQGPEFLIYFQGTGAADDSGLPNDRFFAVRPEGSVSTLKIQRTERGDSAVYLCASSSMGEGWLAGVNEQFFGPGTRLTVL.

The V gene is TRBV11-3, the J gene TRBJ1-1; 8 bases fit TRBD1. The CDR3 is 16 residues long. With 5 bases clipped from V and 5 bases from J, the junction kept 13 bases outside the gene matches. CDR1 SGHNT and CDR2 YENEEA come from the germline V gene. The CDR3 sequence is CASSPGPDRDGTEAFF. In DNA form, the CDR3 reads TGTGCCAGCAGCCCCGGTCCGGACAGGGATGGGACTGAAGCTTTCTTT.

J is TRBJ2-7 and V is TRBV6-1; no reliable D call. There are 14 residues in the CDR3. V lost 1 base to trimming and J lost 2 bases, with 9 bases between them. Germline values: CDR1 MNHNS, CDR2 SASEGT. The CDR3 is CASSEGQWTYEQYF. The CDR3 DNA reads as TGTGCCAGCAGTGAAGGGCAGTGGACCTACGAGCAGTACTTC.

The gene calls are TRBV5-5 and TRBJ1-1, with D hard to call. Germline lookup yields CDR1 SGHKS and CDR2 YYEKEE (reference sequence). Trimming removed 0 bases at V and 5 bases at J, with 17 bases between. This CDR3 contains 16 residues. The CDR3 nucleotides read TGTGCCAGCAGCTTGGTGGCAGACTCTGGAGGGACTGAAGCTTTCTTT. Translation gives CASSLVADSGGTEAFF.

The chain has TRBV27 and TRBJ2-2, with D perhaps TRBD1 or TRBD2 (5 bases each). Trimming took off 9 bases at V and 4 bases at J, with 15 bases between the two ends. CDR1 and CDR2 from the germline V gene are MNHEY and SMNVEV (reference sequence). The CDR3 is 14 residues long. The CDR3 bases are TGTGCCAGTTCAGCTACGGGGACCACCGGGGAGCTGTTTTTT. It encodes CASSATGTTGELFF.